One T cell receptor beta chain is described in this entry. Using immunoSEQ multiplex PCR, the repertoire was profiled, and TCRdb retains in-frame clones only, with some absent. The sample records around 8,000 clones, roughly 80% being singletons. This record comes from a study of T cells after somatic rescue of genetic block. V lost 3 bases, J lost 5 bases, and 20 bases lay in between. CDR1 and CDR2 (germline): KGHSH, LQKENI. CDR3 length equals 16 residues. This chain joins TRBV18 and TRBJ2-7, with D tentatively TRBD1 or TRBD2 (5 bases each). This receptor was taken from a boy aged 10-17 years. Sequenced sample: peripheral blood mononuclear cells (PBMCs). The CDR3 is CASSPPAYEGRDEQYF. In DNA, the CDR3 is TGTGCCAGCTCACCCCCGGCCTATGAGGGGAGAGACGAGCAGTACTTC.